This T cell receptor beta chain was sequenced for a study of blood T cell repertoires in COVID-19. Study background: Whether acute or convalescent, the COVID-19 samples came from the United States, Italy and Spain. PBMCs, B-cell-depleted T cells, or T cells provided the cDNA or gDNA that made up the material.

Original processing methods: Amplification with reference gene primers provided the estimates of nucleated cell counts. The data were produced by immunoSEQ multiplex PCR, yet TCRdb's version contains in-frame clones alone and is incomplete. That table is the source of V, J and clone size, and D and trimming were worked out from the DNA. Of about 120,000 clones listed, around 87% are singletons. The V gene's germline CDR1 is SGHRS and CDR2 YFSETQ. Trimming stripped 0 bases from V and 9 bases from J, with 18 bases between. The CDR3 totals 15 residues. The source of this sequence is a woman between 45 and 60 years old with acute or convalescent COVID-19. The J gene is TRBJ1-2, the V gene TRBV5-1, with D unclear. What was sequenced was peripheral blood. CDR3 in amino acids: CASSLAHFTGESYTF. CDR3 bases: TGCGCCAGCAGCTTGGCCCACTTCACCGGTGAAAGCTACACCTTC.